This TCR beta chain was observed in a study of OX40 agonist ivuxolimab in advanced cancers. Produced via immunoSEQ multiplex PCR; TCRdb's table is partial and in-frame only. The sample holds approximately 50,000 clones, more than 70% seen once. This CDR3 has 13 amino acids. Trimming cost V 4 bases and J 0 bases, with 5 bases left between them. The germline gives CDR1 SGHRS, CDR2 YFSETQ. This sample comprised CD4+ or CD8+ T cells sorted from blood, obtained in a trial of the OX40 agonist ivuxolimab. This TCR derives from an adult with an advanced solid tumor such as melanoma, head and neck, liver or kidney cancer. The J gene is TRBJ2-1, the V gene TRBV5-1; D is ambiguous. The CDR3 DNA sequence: TGCGCCAGCAGCGAGAGCTCCTACAATGAGCAGTTCTTC. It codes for CASSESSYNEQFF.